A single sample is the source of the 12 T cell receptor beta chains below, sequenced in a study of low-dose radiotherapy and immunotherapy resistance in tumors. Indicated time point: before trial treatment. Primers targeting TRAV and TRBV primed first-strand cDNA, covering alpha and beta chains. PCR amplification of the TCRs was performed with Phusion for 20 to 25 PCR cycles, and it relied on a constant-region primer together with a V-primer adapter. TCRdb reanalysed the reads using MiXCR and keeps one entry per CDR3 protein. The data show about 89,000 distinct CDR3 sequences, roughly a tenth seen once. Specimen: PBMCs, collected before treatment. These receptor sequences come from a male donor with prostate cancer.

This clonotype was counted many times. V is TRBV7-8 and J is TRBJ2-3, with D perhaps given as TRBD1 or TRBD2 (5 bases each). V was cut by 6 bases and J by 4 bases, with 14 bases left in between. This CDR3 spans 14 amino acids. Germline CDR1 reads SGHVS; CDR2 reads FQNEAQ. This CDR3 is CASRRAWGPDTQYF. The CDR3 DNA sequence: TGTGCCAGCAGACGCGCCTGGGGACCAGATACGCAGTATTTT.

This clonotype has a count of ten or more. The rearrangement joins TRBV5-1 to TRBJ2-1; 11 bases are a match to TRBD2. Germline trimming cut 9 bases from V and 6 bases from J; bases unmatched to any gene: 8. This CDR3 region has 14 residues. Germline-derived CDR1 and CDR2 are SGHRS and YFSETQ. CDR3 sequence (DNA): TGCGCCACATCCGGGACTAGCGGTGGCAATGAGCAGTTCTTC. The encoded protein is CATSGTSGGNEQFF.

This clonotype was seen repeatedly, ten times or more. CDR3: CSARTTGRETQYF. CDR3 in DNA: TGCAGTGCCCGCACGACTGGAAGAGAGACCCAGTACTTC. The chain employs TRBV20-1 and TRBJ2-5, with D uncertain. The germline CDR1 and CDR2 sequences are DFQATT and SNEGSKA (reference sequence). The CDR3 is 13 amino acids. V was shortened by 6 bases and J by 4 bases, with 15 bases between the two germline ends.

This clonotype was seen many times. For the CDR3, the DNA is TGTGCCAGCAGTTTATGGGGGGCAGGGGCCAACTATGGCTACACCTTC. This codes for CASSLWGAGANYGYTF. The chain employs TRBV28 and TRBJ1-2; possible D gene TRBD1, 6 bases. The CDR3 has 16 residues. From germline, CDR1 is MDHEN and CDR2 SYDVKM. The V end lost 0 bases, the J end lost 2 bases, and 13 bases lay between the germline ends.

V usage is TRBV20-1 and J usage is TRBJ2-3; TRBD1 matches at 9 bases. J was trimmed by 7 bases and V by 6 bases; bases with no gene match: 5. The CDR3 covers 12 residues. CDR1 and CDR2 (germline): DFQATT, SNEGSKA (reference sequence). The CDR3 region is CSAGDRVNTQYF. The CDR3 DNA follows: TGCAGTGCGGGGGACAGGGTAAATACGCAGTATTTT.

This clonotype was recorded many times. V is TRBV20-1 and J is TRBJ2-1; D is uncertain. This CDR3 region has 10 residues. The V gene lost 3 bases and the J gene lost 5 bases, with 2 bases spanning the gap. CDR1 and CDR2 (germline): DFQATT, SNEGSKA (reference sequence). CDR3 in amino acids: CSARNNEQFF. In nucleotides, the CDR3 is TGCAGTGCTAGGAACAATGAGCAGTTCTTC.

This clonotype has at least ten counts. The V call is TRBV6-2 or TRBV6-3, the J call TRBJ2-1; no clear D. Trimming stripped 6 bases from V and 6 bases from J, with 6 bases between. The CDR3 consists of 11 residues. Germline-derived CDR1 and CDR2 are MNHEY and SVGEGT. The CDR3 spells CASSQRNEQFF. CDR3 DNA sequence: TGTGCCAGCAGCCAACGCAATGAGCAGTTCTTC.

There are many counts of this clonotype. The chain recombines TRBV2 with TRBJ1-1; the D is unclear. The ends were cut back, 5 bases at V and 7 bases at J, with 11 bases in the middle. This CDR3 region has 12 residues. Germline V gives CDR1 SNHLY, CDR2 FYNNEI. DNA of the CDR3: TGTGCCAGCAGTCGCACAACCGGTGAAGCTTTCTTT. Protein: CASSRTTGEAFF.

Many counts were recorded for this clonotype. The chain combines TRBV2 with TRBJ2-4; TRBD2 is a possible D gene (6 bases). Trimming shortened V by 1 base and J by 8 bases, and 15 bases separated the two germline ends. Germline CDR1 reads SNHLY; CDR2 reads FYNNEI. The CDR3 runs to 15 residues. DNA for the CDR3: TGTGCCAGCAGTGAAGTGGGAGGTCGTGGGGACATTCAGTACTTC. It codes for CASSEVGGRGDIQYF.

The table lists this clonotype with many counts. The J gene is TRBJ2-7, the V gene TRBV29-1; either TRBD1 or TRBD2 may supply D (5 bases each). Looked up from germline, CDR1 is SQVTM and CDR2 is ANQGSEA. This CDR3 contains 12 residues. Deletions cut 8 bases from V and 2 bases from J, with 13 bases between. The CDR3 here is CSIRDGTYEQYF. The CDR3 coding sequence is TGCAGCATCCGGGACGGGACCTACGAGCAGTACTTC.

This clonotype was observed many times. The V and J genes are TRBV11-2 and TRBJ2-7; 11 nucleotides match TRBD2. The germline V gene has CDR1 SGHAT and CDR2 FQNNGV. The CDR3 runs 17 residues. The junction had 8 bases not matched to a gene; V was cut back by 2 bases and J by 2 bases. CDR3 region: CASSLPAGLAAPYEQYF. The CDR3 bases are TGTGCCAGCAGCTTACCCGCGGGACTAGCGGCACCCTACGAGCAGTACTTC.

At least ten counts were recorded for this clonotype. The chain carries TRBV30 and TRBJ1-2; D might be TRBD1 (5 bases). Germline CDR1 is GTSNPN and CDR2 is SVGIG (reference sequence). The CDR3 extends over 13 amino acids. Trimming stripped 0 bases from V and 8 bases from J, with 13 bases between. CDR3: CAWSVPPGSGYTF. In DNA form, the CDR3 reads TGTGCCTGGAGTGTCCCCCCAGGGTCGGGCTACACCTTC.